This T cell receptor (beta chain) emerged from a study of T-cell memory formation after mild COVID-19. This clonotype turned up a few times. MiXCR, applied by TCRdb to the 5' RACE reads, yields one record per CDR3 protein. The sample records 550,000 to 650,000 distinct CDR3 sequences, about 18% being singletons. Germline CDR1 SGDLS, CDR2 YYNGEE. V gave up 3 bases and J gave up 4 bases, with 13 bases separating them. The CDR3 runs to 15 residues. Sequenced material: PBMCs or a T cell subset sorted from them (not recorded which). V is TRBV9 and J is TRBJ2-2, with a weak D call TRBD1 (6 bases). This receptor was taken from an adult woman who had mild COVID-19 (a few samples of this study predate the infection). Cell type and time point are not known. CDR3 DNA: TGTGCCAGCAGCGCGGACAGAACGGGCACCGGGGAGCTGTTTTTT. It is translated as CASSADRTGTGELFF.